The source of this T cell receptor beta chain is a study of vaccination effects on CD4 cells after COVID-19. Study background: All participants had two doses of either the BNT162b2 or mRNA-1273 vaccine.

Of note for this clone: The antigen is not known.

Germline CDR1 SNHLY, CDR2 FYNNEI. This CDR3 has 12 residues. V was trimmed by 6 bases and J by 10 bases, leaving 13 bases between them. Generated by immunoSEQ multiplex PCR, the TCRdb table keeps only in-frame clones and is missing some. The sample carries some 65,000 clones, less than 85% recorded once. The ViraFEST assay expanded antigen-specific CD4+ T cells with viral peptide pools before sequencing. Isolation of CD4+ T cells took place after ten to eleven days of culture. The vaccine recipients had no prior SARS-CoV-2 infection, with negative nucleocapsid antibodies. A few million PBMC were seeded per well and grown in the presence of 10 IU/ml IL-2 and 8 to 10 ug/ml peptides. The authors replaced half the medium with IL-2 medium on days 3 and 7.

The chain is built from TRBV2 and TRBJ2-1, with TRBD2 as a possible D gene (7 bases). The TCR comes from a human donor who received a COVID-19 vaccine. Material: CD4+ T cells from PBMCs cultured with HCoV-NL63 spike peptides, obtained before COVID-19 vaccination. The CDR3 nucleotides read TGTGCCAGCAGAATACAGGGAGGGGAGCAGTTCTTC. Translated, it gives CASRIQGGEQFF.